Listed here are 5 T cell receptor beta chains from one sample, sequenced in a study of T cell changes during pregnancy in multiple sclerosis. Generated by immunoSEQ multiplex PCR, the TCRdb table keeps only in-frame clones and is missing some. The sample shows 60,000 to 90,000 clones, about 93% of them seen only once. This specimen was peripheral blood, taken in the first trimester of pregnancy. These receptors all stem from a female donor in good health, enrolled as a control in a pregnancy study.

This chain connects TRBV7-9 to TRBJ2-1, with no clear D. This CDR3 contains 13 residues. V gave up 5 bases and J gave up 7 bases, with 12 bases separating them. CDR1 SEHNR and CDR2 FQNEAQ come from the germline V gene (reference sequence). The DNA of the CDR3 is TGTGCCAGCAGCACCCTAGTCCTAAATGAGCAGTTCTTC. Translating it yields CASSTLVLNEQFF.

This chain connects TRBV5-1 to TRBJ2-1; TRBD2 aligns across 13 bases. Germline assignment: CDR1 SGHRS and CDR2 YFSETQ. Losses at the gene ends were 5 bases for V and 12 bases for J; bases not matched to a gene: 8. This CDR3 comprises 14 residues. This CDR3 reads CASSTTSGGRGQFF. Here the CDR3 DNA reads TGCGCCAGCAGTACGACTAGCGGGGGGAGGGGGCAGTTCTTC.

The chain is built from TRBV11-3 and TRBJ2-1, with 12 bases fitting TRBD2. The J segment lost 7 bases and the V segment lost 2 bases, leaving 12 bases of the junction unmatched. CDR1 and CDR2 from the germline V gene are SGHNT and YENEEA. This CDR3 contains 18 residues. This CDR3 is CASSLTLAGGPGRNEQFF. The CDR3 region has the DNA TGTGCCAGCAGCTTAACGCTAGCGGGAGGGCCAGGGAGGAATGAGCAGTTCTTC.

V gene TRBV28 combines with J gene TRBJ2-7, with D possibly being TRBD2 (5 bases). Trimming stripped 3 bases from V and 1 base from J, with 13 bases between. Germline CDR1 MDHEN, CDR2 SYDVKM. The CDR3 runs to 15 residues. The chain's CDR3 is CASSFDTRRSYEQYF. The CDR3, as DNA: TGTGCCAGCAGTTTCGACACCCGGAGGTCCTACGAGCAGTACTTC.

This clone was observed a single time. This sequence joins TRBV19 and TRBJ2-7; 12 bases map to TRBD2. The CDR3 is 14 amino acids. Trimming cost V 6 bases and J 4 bases; bases outside gene matches: 4. Germline assignment: CDR1 LNHDA and CDR2 SQIVND (reference sequence). CDR3 sequence: CASRNLAGGYEQYF. DNA of the CDR3: TGTGCCAGTAGGAATCTAGCGGGAGGGTACGAGCAGTACTTC.